This T cell receptor (beta chain) came from a study of blood T cell repertoires in COVID-19. Study context: Collection of acute and convalescent COVID-19 samples took place in the United States, Italy and Spain. The analysed material was cDNA or gDNA that came from T cells, B-cell-depleted T cells, or PBMCs.

Source study methods: Quantification of nucleated cells was approximated via reference gene primer amplification. Sequencing was performed with immunoSEQ multiplex PCR; in TCRdb, only in-frame clones are kept and a portion is missing. V, J and clone size were drawn from that table, and D and trimming were deduced from the DNA. The sample lists approximately 220,000 clones, roughly 80% occurring once. The germline V gene has CDR1 MNHNY and CDR2 SVGAGI (reference sequence). The CDR3 sequence is 14 residues long. V lost 0 bases, J lost 6 bases, and 9 bases lay in between. The receptor was derived from a woman of 80 years or more with acute or convalescent COVID-19. The genes are TRBV6-6 and TRBJ1-5; D is uncertain. Sequencing input: peripheral blood. The CDR3 region has the DNA TGTGCCAGCAGTTACTCTTTGCCCAGTCAGCCCCAGCATTTT. It yields the protein CASSYSLPSQPQHF.